These T cell receptor beta chains were read from a single sample in a study of beta chain features in type 1 diabetes. The protocol was immunoSEQ multiplex PCR, while the TCRdb copy is restricted to in-frame clones and leaves out a portion. The data show hundreds of thousands of clones, over 12% seen once. The sample was naive CD4+ T cells from blood. Source of these receptors: a man aged 18 to 30 with type 1 diabetes. CDR3s include the opening cysteine and the closing phenylalanine or tryptophan. A D gene is named only where the DNA matches it firmly. Not all rows give a size; the values are once, few, many and, for expanded clones, a class.

TRBV27	TRBD1	TRBJ2-7	few	14	CASSSLDRAYEQYF	TGTGCCAGCAGTTCCCTGGACAGGGCCTACGAGCAGTACTTC
TRBV18	NA	TRBJ2-7	few	12	CASSPGEYEQYF	TGTGCCAGCTCACCGGGTGAATACGAGCAGTACTTC
TRBV4-1	NA	TRBJ2-1	few	16	CASSQGVAEPYNEQFF	TGCGCCAGCAGCCAAGGGGTAGCGGAGCCCTACAATGAGCAGTTCTTC
TRBV14	NA	TRBJ1-1	NA	18	CASSQGLRLGGLNTEAFF	TGTGCCAGCAGCCAAGGCCTCCGGTTGGGGGGCCTGAACACTGAAGCTTTCTTT
TRBV7-2	NA	TRBJ2-6	NA	15	CASSPGISGANVLTF	TGTGCCAGCAGCCCCGGGATCTCTGGGGCCAACGTCCTGACTTTC
TRBV18	NA	TRBJ2-7	few	13	CASSPTSPYEQYF	TGTGCCAGCTCACCGACATCGCCCTACGAGCAGTACTTC
TRBV29-1	TRBD2	TRBJ2-3	NA	13	CSTELAGTDTQYF	TGCAGCACCGAACTAGCGGGGACAGATACGCAGTATTTT
TRBV28	NA	TRBJ1-4	few	14	CASSPMDSLEKLFF	TGTGCCAGCAGTCCAATGGACAGTCTCGAAAAACTGTTTTTT
TRBV25-1	TRBD1	TRBJ2-1	NA	13	CASSSRGRWEQFF	TGTGCCAGCAGTTCCAGGGGGCGTTGGGAGCAGTTCTTC
TRBV30	NA	TRBJ2-7	few	14	CAWSPGPSSYEQYF	TGTGCCTGGAGTCCAGGGCCTAGCTCCTACGAGCAGTACTTC
TRBV13	TRBD2	TRBJ2-3	NA	18	CASSPGTSGSHARDTQYF	TGTGCCAGCAGCCCCGGGACTAGCGGGAGCCACGCAAGAGATACGCAGTATTTT
TRBV9	TRBD2	TRBJ2-1	NA	15	CASSVALSGVNEQFF	TGTGCCAGCAGCGTAGCCCTTAGCGGGGTCAATGAGCAGTTCTTC
TRBV19	NA	TRBJ2-7	few	14	CASSMEDTSYEQYF	TGTGCCAGTAGTATGGAGGACACCTCCTACGAGCAGTACTTC
TRBV4-1	TRBD2	TRBJ2-1	few	20	CASSQERRLAGYRSYNEQFF	TGCGCCAGCAGCCAAGAGAGGAGGCTAGCGGGATATAGGTCCTACAATGAGCAGTTCTTC
TRBV28	TRBD2	TRBJ2-7	once	14	CAGATSGRTYEQYF	TGTGCCGGGGCAACTAGCGGGAGGACCTACGAGCAGTACTTC
TRBV29-1	NA	TRBJ2-2	NA	14	CSVAPWMNTGELFF	TGCAGCGTTGCCCCCTGGATGAACACCGGGGAGCTGTTTTTT
TRBV4-3	NA	TRBJ1-6	NA	16	CASSQDPRSGNSPLHF	TGCGCCAGCAGCCAAGATCCCCGCTCTGGGAATTCACCCCTCCACTTT
TRBV14	TRBD1	TRBJ1-4	few	16	CASSHHTGGVNEKLFF	TGTGCCAGCAGCCACCATACAGGGGGAGTAAATGAAAAACTGTTTTTT
TRBV7-2	NA	TRBJ2-5	NA	12	CASGGGRETQYF	TGTGCCAGTGGTGGGGGTCGAGAGACCCAGTACTTC
TRBV4-3	NA	TRBJ2-2	NA	17	CASSQEVDGRRTGELFF	TGCGCCAGCAGCCAAGAGGTAGATGGGCGGCGGACCGGGGAGCTGTTTTTT
TRBV10-3	NA	TRBJ2-2	NA	16	CAISGEQGTNTGELFF	TGTGCCATCAGTGGAGAGCAGGGGACGAACACCGGGGAGCTGTTTTTT
TRBV10-1	TRBD2	TRBJ2-7	few	16	CASKGTSGRVSYEQYF	TGCGCCAGCAAGGGGACTAGCGGGAGGGTTTCCTACGAGCAGTACTTC
TRBV5-1	TRBD1	TRBJ2-5	few	15	CASSLETGGQETQYF	TGCGCCAGCAGCTTGGAGACAGGGGGACAAGAGACCCAGTACTTC
TRBV6-5	NA	TRBJ2-5	NA	11	CASSYYETQYF	TGTGCCAGCAGTTACTACGAGACCCAGTACTTC
TRBV13	TRBD2	TRBJ2-7	NA	15	CASSLSAGGPYEQYF	TGTGCCAGCAGCTTGTCGGCGGGGGGTCCCTACGAGCAGTACTTC
TRBV9	NA	TRBJ2-5	NA	15	CASSVTSGSLETQYF	TGTGCCAGCAGCGTCACTAGTGGGAGCCTAGAGACCCAGTACTTC
TRBV9	NA	TRBJ2-1	NA	14	CASNPKGSYNEQFF	TGTGCCAGCAACCCGAAGGGATCCTACAATGAGCAGTTCTTC
TRBV29-1	TRBD1	TRBJ2-7	NA	11	CSVDDRGEQYF	TGCAGCGTTGATGACAGGGGTGAGCAGTACTTC
TRBV7-2	NA	TRBJ2-7	few	13	CASSMDRSYEQYF	TGTGCCAGCAGCATGGACAGATCCTACGAGCAGTACTTC
TRBV10-3	NA	TRBJ2-3	few	17	CAISPQKKGISTDTQYF	TGTGCCATCAGTCCCCAGAAAAAAGGGATTAGCACAGATACGCAGTATTTT
TRBV5-1	NA	TRBJ2-3	few	14	CASSLDRGTDTQYF	TGCGCCAGCAGCTTGGACAGGGGCACAGATACGCAGTATTTT
TRBV30	NA	TRBJ1-3	NA	14	CAWSVKGAGNTIYF	TGTGCCTGGAGTGTAAAAGGGGCTGGAAACACCATATATTTT
TRBV30	NA	TRBJ2-7	NA	11	CAWSDARGSLF	TGTGCCTGGAGTGACGCTAGAGGGAGTCTTTTC
TRBV7-2	TRBD2	TRBJ2-1	few	16	CASSFWTSATGNEQFF	TGTGCCAGCAGCTTCTGGACTAGCGCGACGGGCAATGAGCAGTTCTTC
TRBV9	NA	TRBJ1-1	few	15	CASSPGSLLNTEAFF	TGTGCCAGCAGCCCTGGGTCCCTCTTGAACACTGAAGCTTTCTTT
TRBV5-1	TRBD1	TRBJ2-7	few	16	CASSRAGDRASYEQYF	TGCGCCAGCAGTCGAGCTGGGGACAGGGCGTCCTACGAGCAGTACTTC
TRBV5-4	NA	TRBJ1-4	NA	14	CASSSPGSGEKLFF	TGTGCCAGCAGCTCCCCCGGCAGCGGTGAAAAACTGTTTTTT
TRBV15	NA	TRBJ2-4	few	18	CATSRDKGPFLAKNIQYF	TGTGCCACCAGCAGAGATAAGGGGCCCTTTCTAGCCAAAAACATTCAGTACTTC
TRBV4-3	NA	TRBJ1-4	NA	14	CASSHRRLDEKLFF	TGCGCCAGCAGTCATCGGAGGCTTGATGAAAAACTGTTTTTT
TRBV4-3	NA	TRBJ1-6	NA	15	CASSQDRGGNSPLHF	TGCGCCAGCAGCCAAGATAGGGGGGGGAATTCACCCCTCCACTTT
TRBV5-4	NA	TRBJ1-1	few	14	CASSVAGRETEAFF	TGTGCCAGCAGCGTAGCCGGGAGGGAGACTGAAGCTTTCTTT
TRBV11-2	TRBD2	TRBJ2-3	NA	16	CASSLLTSGAEDTQYF	TGTGCCAGCAGCTTACTTACTAGCGGGGCGGAGGATACGCAGTATTTT
TRBV28	NA	TRBJ2-7	few	12	CASSYSTYEQYF	TGTGCCAGCAGTTACAGTACCTACGAGCAGTACTTC
TRBV19	TRBD2	TRBJ2-5	few	17	CASSIGLAGAIRETQYF	TGTGCCAGTAGTATCGGGCTAGCGGGGGCTATCCGAGAGACCCAGTACTTC
TRBV28	NA	TRBJ1-6	NA	16	CASSLPRQELNSPLHF	TGTGCCAGCAGTTTACCCCGACAGGAGTTGAATTCACCCCTCCACTTT
TRBV20-1	NA	TRBJ2-1	few	11	CSVQTENEQFF	TGCAGTGTTCAGACTGAGAATGAGCAGTTCTTC
TRBV6-5	TRBD1	TRBJ1-1	NA	13	CASSRDRNTEAFF	TGTGCCAGCAGTAGGGACAGGAACACTGAAGCTTTCTTT
TRBV7-6	NA	TRBJ1-6	NA	14	CASSLARRDSPLHF	TGTGCCAGCAGCTTAGCGAGGAGGGACTCACCCCTCCACTTT
TRBV29-1	NA	TRBJ1-1	NA	16	CSAISGTGRLNTEAFF	TGCAGCGCCATCTCAGGGACGGGGAGACTGAACACTGAAGCTTTCTTT
TRBV28	NA	TRBJ1-1	NA	14	CASSLTGLNTEAFF	TGTGCCAGCAGTTTAACCGGGCTTAACACTGAAGCTTTCTTT
TRBV29-1	NA	TRBJ1-5	few	13	CSVVESWNQPQHF	TGCAGCGTTGTGGAAAGTTGGAATCAGCCCCAGCATTTT